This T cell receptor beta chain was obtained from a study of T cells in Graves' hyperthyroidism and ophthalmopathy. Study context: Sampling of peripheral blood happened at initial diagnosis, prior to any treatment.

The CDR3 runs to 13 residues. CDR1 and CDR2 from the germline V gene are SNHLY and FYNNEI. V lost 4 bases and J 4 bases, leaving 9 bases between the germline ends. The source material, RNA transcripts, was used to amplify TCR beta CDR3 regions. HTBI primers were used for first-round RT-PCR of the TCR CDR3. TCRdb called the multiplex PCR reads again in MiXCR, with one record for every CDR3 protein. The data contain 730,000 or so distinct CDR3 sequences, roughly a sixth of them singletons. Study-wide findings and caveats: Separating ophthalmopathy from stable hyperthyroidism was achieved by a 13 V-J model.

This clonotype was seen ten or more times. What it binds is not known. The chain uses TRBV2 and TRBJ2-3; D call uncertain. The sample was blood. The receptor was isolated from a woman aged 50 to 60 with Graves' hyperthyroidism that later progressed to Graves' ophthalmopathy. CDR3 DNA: TGTGCCAGCAGTGTAACAGTACCAGATACGCAGTATTTT. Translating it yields CASSVTVPDTQYF.